One sample yielded the 20 T cell receptor beta chains listed below, sequenced in a study of early T cells in non-severe SARS-CoV-2 infection. TCRdb ran MiXCR on the 5' RACE reads and lists one entry per CDR3 protein. The sample has about 94,000 distinct CDR3 sequences; about 13% are singletons. Sequencing was performed on whole blood. These receptors were taken from an adult who was a healthcare worker with PCR-confirmed SARS-CoV-2 infection or an uninfected control (not recorded which).

The chain's CDR3 is CASSYGGATNEKLFF. CDR3 in DNA: TGTGCCAGCAGTTACGGGGGAGCAACTAATGAAAAACTGTTTTTT. This chain connects TRBV6-5 to TRBJ1-4, with D perhaps TRBD1 (5 bases). CDR1 and CDR2 (germline): MNHEY, SVGAGI. The CDR3 is 15 amino acids. Trimming took 2 bases from V and 0 from J, leaving 7 bases between them.

V is TRBV11-2 and J is TRBJ2-7; TRBD2 aligns across 9 bases. This CDR3 spans 15 amino acids. The germline CDR1 and CDR2 sequences are SGHAT and FQNNGV. Trimming removed 4 bases from V and 3 bases from J; junction bases left unmatched: 7. CDR3 bases: TGTGCCAGCAGCTCCCCTGCGGGGGGGAACTACGAGCAGTACTTC. It codes for CASSSPAGGNYEQYF.

This chain connects TRBV11-3 to TRBJ2-1; a possible D gene is TRBD2 (5 bases). This CDR3 has 15 amino acids. Trimming pared 4 bases from V and 6 bases from J, leaving 16 bases between. Germline values: CDR1 SGHNT, CDR2 YENEEA. CDR3 sequence: CASSSEGDWGNEQFF. CDR3 sequence (DNA): TGTGCCAGCAGCTCCGAGGGCGACTGGGGCAATGAGCAGTTCTTC.

This clonotype appeared many times. This sequence joins TRBV29-1 and TRBJ1-5; 9 nucleotides match TRBD1. Germline trimming cut 6 bases from V and 5 bases from J; bases unmatched to any gene: 5. Germline V lookup: CDR1 SQVTM, CDR2 ANQGSEA. The CDR3 has 13 residues. For the CDR3, the DNA is TGCAGCGTGGTAACAGGGGGCGATCAGCCCCAGCATTTT. This gives the protein CSVVTGGDQPQHF.

The chain couples TRBV28 to TRBJ1-4; TRBD1 matches 10 bases. The CDR3 runs 17 residues. Germline CDR1 and CDR2: MDHEN and SYDVKM. The trim removed 3 bases at V and 6 bases at J, leaving 10 bases unmatched. CDR3 DNA: TGTGCCAGCAGTTTTGGTCTTCCCGGGACAGGGGATGAAAAACTGTTTTTT. Its translation: CASSFGLPGTGDEKLFF. Variable domain in full (rest from reference TRBV28 and TRBJ1-4): DVKVTQSSRYLVKRTGEKVFLECVQDMDHENMFWYRQDPGLGLRLIYFSYDVKMKEKGDIPEGYSVSREKKERFSLILESASTNQTSMYLCASSFGLPGTGDEKLFFGSGTQLSVL.

The chain carries TRBV12-3 or TRBV12-4 and TRBJ2-7, with D possibly TRBD1 on 5 matching bases. The CDR3 covers 14 residues. Deletions cut 7 bases from V and 4 bases from J, with 17 bases between. CDR3 nucleotides: TGTGCCAGCAAGTGGTCCCACCCAGGGTACGAGCAGTACTTC. It encodes CASKWSHPGYEQYF.

The table lists this clonotype with a few counts. The chain combines TRBV7-9 with TRBJ1-6; D remains unclear. Trimming removed 5 bases from V and 8 bases from J, with 13 bases in between. The CDR3 is 14 amino acids. The germline gives CDR1 SEHNR, CDR2 FQNEAQ (reference sequence). This CDR3 reads CASSPSLGDSPLHF. DNA for the CDR3: TGTGCCAGCAGCCCCTCCCTTGGTGATTCACCCCTCCACTTT.

Ten or more counts support this clonotype. The V call is TRBV7-2, the J call TRBJ2-3, with D possibly being TRBD2 (7 bases). CDR3 length: 18 amino acids. From germline, CDR1 is SGHTA and CDR2 FQGNSA. The V end was cut by 5 bases, the J end by 0 bases, with 21 bases between. The CDR3 protein is CASSGGPRGTSSTDTQYF. The DNA of the CDR3 is TGTGCCAGCAGCGGGGGGCCGCGGGGGACTTCGAGCACAGATACGCAGTATTTT.

With respect to this clonotype: This may come from a read error, since a much larger clone is one base off. The V and J genes are TRBV12-3 or TRBV12-4 and TRBJ1-5; D unresolved. This CDR3 is built from 12 residues. V lost 6 bases and J lost 2, with 5 bases in between. CDR3 DNA: TGTGCCAGCAGCCCCGGCAATCAGCCCCAGCATTTT. Protein sequence: CASSPGNQPQHF.

This clonotype occurred many times. V usage is TRBV20-1 and J usage is TRBJ1-5, with a possible D match to TRBD1 (5 bases). Per the germline V gene, CDR1 is DFQATT and CDR2 is SNEGSKA (reference sequence). V was clipped by 5 bases and J by 2 bases, with 7 bases between them. This CDR3 is built from 12 residues. CDR3 sequence (DNA): TGCAGTGCTCCCAGGGGCAATCAGCCCCAGCATTTT. Its protein is CSAPRGNQPQHF.

This clonotype was counted ten times or more. V gene TRBV20-1 combines with J gene TRBJ1-2; a possible D gene is TRBD1 (5 bases). V lost 1 base and J 4 bases, leaving 13 bases between the germline ends. The CDR3 is 14 amino acids. CDR1 and CDR2 from the germline V gene are DFQATT and SNEGSKA (reference sequence). CDR3 sequence reads: CSARVQGLGYGYTF. CDR3 DNA: TGCAGTGCTAGAGTTCAGGGTCTGGGCTATGGCTACACCTTC.

This clonotype was detected many times. This chain connects TRBV6-1 to TRBJ2-7, with D tentatively TRBD2 (7 bases). Trimming took 5 bases from V and 2 from J, leaving 16 bases between them. The CDR3 has 15 amino acids. Germline CDR1 MNHNS, CDR2 SASEGT. The CDR3 region is CASSHLGGGPYEQYF. The DNA of the CDR3 is TGTGCCAGCAGTCACCTTGGGGGGGGCCCCTACGAGCAGTACTTC.

This clonotype was counted between two and nine times. The V gene is TRBV5-1, the J gene TRBJ2-5; D uncertain. Trimming cost V 0 bases and J 4 bases, with 4 bases left between them. The CDR3 runs to 12 residues. CDR1 SGHRS and CDR2 YFSETQ come from the germline V gene. The CDR3 DNA reads TGCGCCAGCAGCTTGGTGCTAGAGACCCAGTACTTC. This translates into CASSLVLETQYF.

At least ten counts were recorded for this clonotype. This rearrangement joins TRBV27 to TRBJ2-1; 9 bases line up with TRBD1. V dropped 1 base and J dropped 6; count of bases not matched to a gene: 4. Germline CDR1 is MNHEY and CDR2 is SMNVEV (reference sequence). This CDR3 has 15 residues. The CDR3 loop is CASSLWGQGSNEQFF. The CDR3 nucleotides are TGTGCCAGCAGTTTATGGGGACAGGGAAGCAATGAGCAGTTCTTC.

The sample holds many counts of this clonotype. V and J are TRBV5-6 and TRBJ2-6, with a possible D match to TRBD2 (5 bases). The CDR3 is 17 residues long. V was pared by 0 bases and J by 0 bases, with 10 bases between. Germline CDR1 reads SGHDT; CDR2 reads YYEEEE. CDR3 region: CASSLGRVFSGANVLTF. Here the CDR3 DNA reads TGTGCCAGCAGCTTGGGGCGGGTATTCTCTGGGGCCAACGTCCTGACTTTC.

This chain connects TRBV10-3 to TRBJ1-2; maybe TRBD1 (5 bases). The germline V gene has CDR1 ENHRY and CDR2 SYGVKD. This CDR3 is built from 13 residues. The V end lost 8 bases, the J end lost 2 bases, and 12 bases lay between the germline ends. In DNA, the CDR3 is TGTGCCATCGGGAGGGGATGGAACTATGGCTACACCTTC. Translation gives CAIGRGWNYGYTF.

The chain employs TRBV9 and TRBJ2-7; D possibly uses TRBD1 or TRBD2 (5 bases each). Germline CDR1 SGDLS, CDR2 YYNGEE. The CDR3 length is 12 residues. V lost 4 bases and J lost 6, with 11 bases in between. DNA of the CDR3: TGTGCCAGCAGCCCAGGTGGGGGCGAGCAGTACTTC. Translation: CASSPGGGEQYF.

This clonotype showed up many times. CDR3 amino acids: CASSTGFLEKLFF. The CDR3 DNA reads TGTGCCAGCAGCACAGGTTTTTTGGAAAAACTGTTTTTT. V gene TRBV7-2 combines with J gene TRBJ1-4; a weak D match, TRBD1 (5 bases). The CDR3 spans 13 residues. Germline-derived CDR1 and CDR2 are SGHTA and FQGNSA. Trimming stripped 5 bases from V and 8 bases from J, with 12 bases between.

This clonotype came up many times. CDR3 region: CASSRGTVTYNEQFF. DNA for the CDR3: TGCGCCAGCAGTCGCGGGACAGTGACCTACAATGAGCAGTTCTTC. V gene TRBV4-1 combines with J gene TRBJ2-1; D is perhaps TRBD1 (7 bases). This CDR3 region has 15 residues. Germline lookup yields CDR1 MGHRA and CDR2 YSYEKL. Deletions cut 6 bases from V and 2 bases from J, with 14 bases between.

This rearrangement joins TRBV14 to TRBJ1-6; D ambiguous. Germline values: CDR1 SGHDN, CDR2 FVKESK. The CDR3 extends over 14 amino acids. The V end lost 2 bases, the J end lost 11 bases, and 13 bases lay between the germline ends. The CDR3 sequence is CASSQTLFGTPLHF. The CDR3 coding sequence is TGTGCCAGCAGCCAAACGTTATTTGGGACACCCCTCCACTTT.